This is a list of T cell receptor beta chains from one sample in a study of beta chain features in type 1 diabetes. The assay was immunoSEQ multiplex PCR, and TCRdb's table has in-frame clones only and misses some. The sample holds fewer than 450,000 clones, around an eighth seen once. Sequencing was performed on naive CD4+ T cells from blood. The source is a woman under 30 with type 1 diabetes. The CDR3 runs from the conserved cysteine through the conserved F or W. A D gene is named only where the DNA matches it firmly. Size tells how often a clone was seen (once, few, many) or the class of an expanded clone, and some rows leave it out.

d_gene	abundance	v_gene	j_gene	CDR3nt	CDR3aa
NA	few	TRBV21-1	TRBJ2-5	TGTGCCAGCAGCAAAGCGCTAGGAAGGGAGACTAGCGGGAGACAAGAGACCCAGTACTTC	CASSKALGRETSGRQETQYF
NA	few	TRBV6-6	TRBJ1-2	TGTGCCAGCTGCTCCCGACAGAGACCCTATGGCTACACCTTC	CASCSRQRPYGYTF
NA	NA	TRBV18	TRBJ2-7	TGTGCCAGCTCATCCGTATCCTATATAGCGGAGAGCTCCTACGAGCAGTACTTC	CASSSVSYIAESSYEQYF
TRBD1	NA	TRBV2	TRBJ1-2	TGTGCCAGCAGTGAAACCGGACAGGGGGCGCGGGGCTACACCTTC	CASSETGQGARGYTF
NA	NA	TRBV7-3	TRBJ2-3	TGTGCCAGCAGCTTAGGGGCTAAAACTAGCACAGATACGCAGTATTTT	CASSLGAKTSTDTQYF
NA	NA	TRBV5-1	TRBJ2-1	TGCGCCAGCAGCCGAGGGGGTGATGCAGGGGCCAATGAGCAGTTCTTC	CASSRGGDAGANEQFF
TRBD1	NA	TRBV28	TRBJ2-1	TGTGCCAGCAGTTTCACAGGGGAAACCTACAATGAGCAGTTCTTC	CASSFTGETYNEQFF
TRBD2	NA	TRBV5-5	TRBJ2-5	TGTGCCAGCAGCTGGGGACTAGCGCTGACCCACCCCGCAACCCAGTACTTC	CASSWGLALTHPATQYF
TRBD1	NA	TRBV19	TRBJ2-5	TGTGCCAGTAGTCTAACAGGGGGCGGGGAGACCCAGTACTTC	CASSLTGGGETQYF
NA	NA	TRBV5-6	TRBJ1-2	TGTGCCAGCAGCTTGGACCAGGGCCATTCTGGCTACACCTTC	CASSLDQGHSGYTF
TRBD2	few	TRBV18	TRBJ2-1	TGTGCCAGCTCACCCTGGGAGGGGCAATACAATGAGCAGTTCTTC	CASSPWEGQYNEQFF
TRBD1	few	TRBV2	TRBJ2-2	TGTGCCAGCAAAGGACAGGGCCGAGACACCGGGGAGCTGTTTTTT	CASKGQGRDTGELFF
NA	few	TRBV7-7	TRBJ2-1	TGTGCCAGCAGTTGGGACACCTACAATGAGCAGTTCTTC	CASSWDTYNEQFF
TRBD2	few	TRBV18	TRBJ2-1	TGTGCCAGCTCCCCCGGGACTAGCAGCGTGGATGAGCAGTTCTTC	CASSPGTSSVDEQFF
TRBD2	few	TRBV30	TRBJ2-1	TGTGCCTGGAGTGTTGTAGCGGGACCTGGCAATGAGCAGTTCTTC	CAWSVVAGPGNEQFF
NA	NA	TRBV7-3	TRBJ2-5	TGTGCCAGCAGCAACTACTCCGGCACTCACCACCAAGAGACCCAGTACTTC	CASSNYSGTHHQETQYF
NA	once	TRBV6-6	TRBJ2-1	TGTGCCAGCAGTTACGGCGGTAGGGAGCAGTTCTTC	CASSYGGREQFF
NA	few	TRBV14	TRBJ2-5	TGTGCCAGCAGCCAATACCAGGGCCGCGAGACCCAGTACTTC	CASSQYQGRETQYF
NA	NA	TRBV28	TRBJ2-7	TGTGCCAGCAGCTCCGACAGTCACGAGCAGTACTTC	CASSSDSHEQYF
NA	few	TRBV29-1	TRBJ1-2	TGCAGCGTTGATTCGGACTATGGCTACACCTTC	CSVDSDYGYTF
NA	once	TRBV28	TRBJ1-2	TGTGCCAGCAGCACGACAGGCTATGGCTACACCTTC	CASSTTGYGYTF
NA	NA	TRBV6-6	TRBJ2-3	TGTGCCAGCAGCGTCACAGATACGCAGTATTTT	CASSVTDTQYF
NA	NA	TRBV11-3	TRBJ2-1	TGTGCCAGCCGCTTTGGGGGGGGCGGGAGTAGTGAGCAGTTCTTC	CASRFGGGGSSEQFF
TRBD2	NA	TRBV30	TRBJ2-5	TGTGCCTCCTCACGGGAGGGCCCGGAGACCCAGTACTTC	CASSREGPETQYF
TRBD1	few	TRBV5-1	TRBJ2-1	TGCGCCAGCAGCTCGGGACAGAACTACAATGAGCAGTTCTTC	CASSSGQNYNEQFF
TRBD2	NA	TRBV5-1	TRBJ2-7	TGCGCCAGCAGCTCCGGGACTAGCTCCTACGAGCAGTACTTC	CASSSGTSSYEQYF
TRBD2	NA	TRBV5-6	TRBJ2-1	TGTGCCAGCAGCCTGACTAGCCGCACCTACAATGAGCAGTTCTTC	CASSLTSRTYNEQFF
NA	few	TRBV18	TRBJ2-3	TGTGCCAGCTCACCTTCACAGGCCGTCAATACGCAGTATTTT	CASSPSQAVNTQYF
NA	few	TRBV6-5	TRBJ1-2	TGTGCCAGCAGTTCTAGTCCCCTTCGAGGAGGGTACACCTTC	CASSSSPLRGGYTF
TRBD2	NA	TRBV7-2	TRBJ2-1	TGTGCCAGCAGCTCCGCTAGCGGGGTTAGCTCCTACAATGAGCAGTTCTTC	CASSSASGVSSYNEQFF
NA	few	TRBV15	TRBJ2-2	TGTGCCACCAGCAGAGGTGTGGCGGTCACCGGGGAGCTGTTTTTT	CATSRGVAVTGELFF
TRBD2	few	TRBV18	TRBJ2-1	TGTGCCAGCTCACCAGGCGGACTAGCGGGGTTCTACAATGAGCAGTTCTTC	CASSPGGLAGFYNEQFF
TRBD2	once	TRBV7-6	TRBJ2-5	TGTGCCAGCAGCTTAGAGGCTAGCGGGAGGGGAGAGACCCAGTACTTC	CASSLEASGRGETQYF
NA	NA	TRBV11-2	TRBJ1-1	TGTGCCAGCAGCAAGGGGGATTGGGCCCGTGACACTGAAGCTTTCTTT	CASSKGDWARDTEAFF
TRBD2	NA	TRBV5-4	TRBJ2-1	TGTGCCAGCAGCGGCCAGCGGGAGGGCCTCTCGAATGAGCAGTTCTTC	CASSGQREGLSNEQFF
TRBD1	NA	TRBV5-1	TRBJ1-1	TGCGCCAGCAGCTTGGTCCCAGGGGGGAGAAAGTCGGTGACTGAAGCTTTCTTT	CASSLVPGGRKSVTEAFF
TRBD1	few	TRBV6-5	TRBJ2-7	TGTGCCAGCAGTAGAGACAGGGGATACGAGCAGTACTTC	CASSRDRGYEQYF
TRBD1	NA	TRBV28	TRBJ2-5	TGTGCCAGCAGTCCCACCAGGACAGGGGGCTTCCAAGAGACCCAGTACTTC	CASSPTRTGGFQETQYF
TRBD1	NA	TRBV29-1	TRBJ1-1	TGCAGCGTTCAAAGGGGGCGTAGCACTGAAGCTTTCTTT	CSVQRGRSTEAFF
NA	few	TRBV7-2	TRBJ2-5	TGTGCCAGCAGCTTCCAAACCGGGGGAGAGACCCAGTACTTC	CASSFQTGGETQYF
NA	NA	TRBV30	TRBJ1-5	TGTGCCTGGAGCGGGGGAGGAGGCAATCAGCCCCAGCATTTT	CAWSGGGGNQPQHF
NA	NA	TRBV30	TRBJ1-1	TGTGCCTGGGGGGTTCCGGGACACGAGAGGACTGAAGCTTTCTTT	CAWGVPGHERTEAFF
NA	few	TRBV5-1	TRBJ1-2	TGCGCCAGCAGCCGTCCGGGGGACGGACACTATGGCTACACCTTC	CASSRPGDGHYGYTF